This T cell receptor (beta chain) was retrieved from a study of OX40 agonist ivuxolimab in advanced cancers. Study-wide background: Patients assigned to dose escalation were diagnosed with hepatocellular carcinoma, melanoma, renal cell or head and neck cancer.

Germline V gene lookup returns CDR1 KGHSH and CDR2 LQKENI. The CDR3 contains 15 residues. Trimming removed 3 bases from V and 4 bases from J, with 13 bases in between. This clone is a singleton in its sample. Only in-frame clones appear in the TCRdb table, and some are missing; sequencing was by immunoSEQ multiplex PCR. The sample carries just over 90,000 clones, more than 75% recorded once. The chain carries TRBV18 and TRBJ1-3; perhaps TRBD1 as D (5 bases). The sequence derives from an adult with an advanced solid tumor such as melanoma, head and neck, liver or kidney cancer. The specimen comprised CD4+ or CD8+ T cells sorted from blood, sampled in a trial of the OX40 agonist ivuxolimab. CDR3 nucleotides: TGTGCCAGCTCACCTTCGGCCAGGGAGGGAAACACCATATATTTT. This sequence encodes CASSPSAREGNTIYF.